This TCR beta chain was obtained from a study of blood T cell repertoires in COVID-19. In the study overall: Samples came from the United States, Italy and Spain, spanning acute and convalescent COVID-19. Nucleic acid was either cDNA or gDNA, and it came from T cells, B-cell-depleted T cells, or PBMCs.

Assay: immunoSEQ multiplex PCR; the TCRdb copy retains only in-frame clones and omits some. The sample has about 160,000 clones, roughly 80% seen once. This CDR3 region has 19 residues. CDR1 and CDR2 from the germline V gene are SGHDT and YYEEEE. With 0 bases removed from V and 0 bases from J, the gap between germline ends came to 19 bases. Enrolled through a virtual design, the participants were between about 18 and 100 years of age and came from approximately 25 US areas. The chain is built from TRBV5-6 and TRBJ2-1, with D unresolved. The receptor was derived from a woman aged 55-69 years who had recovered from COVID-19. What was sequenced was PBMCs or T cells enriched from blood (not recorded which). CDR3: CASSLAFGRLLDSYNEQFF. The CDR3, as DNA: TGTGCCAGCAGCTTGGCCTTCGGCAGGCTTTTGGACTCCTACAATGAGCAGTTCTTC.